A selection of T cell receptor beta chains follows, all from one sample in a study of blood T cell repertoires in COVID-19. Clones were read by immunoSEQ multiplex PCR, and TCRdb kept only the in-frame ones, dropping some. The data contain about 120,000 clones, around 81% of them seen just once; the ten biggest clones take up 2.3%. Sequenced sample: peripheral blood. The receptors were sampled from a man aged 70 or older with acute or convalescent COVID-19. Both conserved end residues are part of each CDR3. Each record gives: CDR3 DNA, CDR3 protein, D gene, V gene, J gene, clone size. The D gene is left open where the match is weak. Clone size is not always given. Where it is, it says once, few, many or a class for expanded clones.

DNA: TGCGCCAGCAGCCAAGAAGGGCGGGGGGCTCTCCAAGAGACCCAGTACTTC
CDR3: CASSQEGRGALQETQYF
D: TRBD2
V: TRBV4-1
J: TRBJ2-5
size: -

DNA: TGTGCCAGCAGCTTAGAAACAGGGGCGGGAGGAAACACCATATATTTT
CDR3: CASSLETGAGGNTIYF
D: TRBD1
V: TRBV7-2
J: TRBJ1-3
size: -

DNA: TGTGCCACCAGCAGAGGGACTAGCCCCGACAAAACAGAGACCCAGTACTTC
CDR3: CATSRGTSPDKTETQYF
D: TRBD2
V: TRBV15
J: TRBJ2-5
size: -

DNA: TGTGCCACCAGTGATCCCTCCACGGGACAGGAGTCTTTCTTT
CDR3: CATSDPSTGQESFF
D: TRBD1
V: TRBV24-1
J: TRBJ1-1
size: -

DNA: TGTGCCAGTAGTACCACAGGGGATGAAGCTTTCTTT
CDR3: CASSTTGDEAFF
D: TRBD1
V: TRBV19
J: TRBJ1-1
size: -

DNA: TGTGCCAGCAGTTCGGGACAGGGAAAGACTAACTATGGCTACACCTTC
CDR3: CASSSGQGKTNYGYTF
D: TRBD1
V: TRBV25-1
J: TRBJ1-2
size: -

DNA: TGTGCCAGCAGTGACCCTTTAGGGGGTGTGGACACTGAAGCTTTCTTT
CDR3: CASSDPLGGVDTEAFF
D: -
V: TRBV25-1
J: TRBJ1-1
size: -

DNA: TGTGCCAGCTCACCGAGGTCGGCAGATACGCAGTATTTT
CDR3: CASSPRSADTQYF
D: -
V: TRBV18
J: TRBJ2-3
size: -

DNA: TGTGCCAGCAGCTCAGGGTGGCAAGGCCTGAACACCGGGGAGCTGTTTTTT
CDR3: CASSSGWQGLNTGELFF
D: -
V: TRBV7-2
J: TRBJ2-2
size: once

DNA: TGTGCCAGCAGGGACGGGGGAAACACCGGGGAGCTGTTTTTT
CDR3: CASRDGGNTGELFF
D: -
V: TRBV5-4
J: TRBJ2-2
size: -

DNA: TGTGCCAGTAGTATCTCGGGGACTAGAACAGATACGCAGTATTTT
CDR3: CASSISGTRTDTQYF
D: TRBD2
V: TRBV19
J: TRBJ2-3
size: -

DNA: TGCGCCAGCAGCTTCGTAGCGGGGGGAACCTACAATGAGCAGTTCTTC
CDR3: CASSFVAGGTYNEQFF
D: TRBD2
V: TRBV5-1
J: TRBJ2-1
size: -

DNA: TGTGCCAGCAGCAGGGACAGGGCTGGAAACACCATATATTTT
CDR3: CASSRDRAGNTIYF
D: TRBD1
V: TRBV3-1/TRBV3-2
J: TRBJ1-3
size: -

DNA: TGTGCCAGCAGCTTAGATCAGGATTTAGTAGAGACCCAGTACTTC
CDR3: CASSLDQDLVETQYF
D: -
V: TRBV11-3
J: TRBJ2-5
size: -

DNA: TGTGCCAGCAGCTTGGGGATCTCCTCAGGGACCCAGTACTTC
CDR3: CASSLGISSGTQYF
D: -
V: TRBV5-6
J: TRBJ2-5
size: few

DNA: TGTGCCAGCAGCGTAGCTCCAGGGACAGGGGGCACAGATACGCAGTATTTT
CDR3: CASSVAPGTGGTDTQYF
D: TRBD1
V: TRBV9
J: TRBJ2-3
size: -

DNA: TGTGCCAGCAGCTTAGGAGGACAGGCGAGCTACGAGCAGTACTTC
CDR3: CASSLGGQASYEQYF
D: TRBD1
V: TRBV11-2
J: TRBJ2-7
size: -

DNA: TGTGCCAGCAGCTTAGTGGAGGGGGCCTGGGATACGCAGTATTTT
CDR3: CASSLVEGAWDTQYF
D: -
V: TRBV7-2
J: TRBJ2-3
size: -

DNA: TGTGCCAGCAGCTTATACTGGGTGGCAGGGGGTACAAACACCGGGGAGCTGTTTTTT
CDR3: CASSLYWVAGGTNTGELFF
D: TRBD1
V: TRBV7-9
J: TRBJ2-2
size: -

DNA: TGTGCCAGTAGCCCCGGGGAGGGCTGGGGTCTTGAAGCTTTCTTT
CDR3: CASSPGEGWGLEAFF
D: -
V: TRBV19
J: TRBJ1-1
size: -

DNA: TGTGCCAGTAGCCGAGGGACAGGGACAAACACCGGGGAGCTGTTTTTT
CDR3: CASSRGTGTNTGELFF
D: TRBD1
V: TRBV19
J: TRBJ2-2
size: -

DNA: TGCGCCAGCAGCCAAGAGACACACAGCAATCAGCCCCAGCATTTT
CDR3: CASSQETHSNQPQHF
D: -
V: TRBV4-3
J: TRBJ1-5
size: -

DNA: TGTGCCAGCAGCGTTCAGACAGGGAGCTCCTACGAGCAGTACTTC
CDR3: CASSVQTGSSYEQYF
D: TRBD1
V: TRBV9
J: TRBJ2-7
size: -

DNA: TGTGCCAGCAGCACGGCAGGGGGCACAGATACGCAGTATTTT
CDR3: CASSTAGGTDTQYF
D: -
V: TRBV21-1
J: TRBJ2-3
size: -

DNA: TGCGCCAGCAGCTTTTTGGTCGGAGCCCTCTATGGCTACACCTTC
CDR3: CASSFLVGALYGYTF
D: -
V: TRBV5-1
J: TRBJ1-2
size: -

DNA: TGTGCCAGTAGTATAAACAGGGGCCCCTACGAGCAGTACTTC
CDR3: CASSINRGPYEQYF
D: TRBD1
V: TRBV19
J: TRBJ2-7
size: -

DNA: TGTGCCAGCTCGGGACAGGGGGCGGGTCAGCCCCAGCATTTT
CDR3: CASSGQGAGQPQHF
D: TRBD1
V: TRBV18
J: TRBJ1-5
size: -

DNA: TGTGCCAGCAGCTTAGGGCAGGGGAGCTATAGCAATCAGCCCCAGCATTTT
CDR3: CASSLGQGSYSNQPQHF
D: -
V: TRBV7-8
J: TRBJ1-5
size: -

DNA: TGCGCCAGCAGCCGGGCTGGGGAGGTCTACGATACGCAGTATTTT
CDR3: CASSRAGEVYDTQYF
D: -
V: TRBV5-1
J: TRBJ2-3
size: -

DNA: TGCGCCAGCAGCATTGGACAGGGCCAAGAGACCCAGTACTTC
CDR3: CASSIGQGQETQYF
D: TRBD1
V: TRBV5-1
J: TRBJ2-5
size: -

DNA: TGTGCCAGCTCACTAACCGGGTCGCCCAGCGGCTTC
CDR3: CASSLTGSPSGF
D: -
V: TRBV18
J: TRBJ2-7
size: once

DNA: TGCGCCAGCAGTCAATCGGACCAGGGGGCGAAAGATACGCAGTATTTT
CDR3: CASSQSDQGAKDTQYF
D: TRBD1
V: TRBV23-1
J: TRBJ2-3
size: -

DNA: TGTGCCAGCAGCTTATTTTATCGGGGAGTGGGTAAGGACGAGCAGTACTTC
CDR3: CASSLFYRGVGKDEQYF
D: -
V: TRBV7-9
J: TRBJ2-7
size: -

DNA: TGTGCCAGCAGTACAGTCTTGAACACTGAAGCTTTCTTT
CDR3: CASSTVLNTEAFF
D: -
V: TRBV2
J: TRBJ1-1
size: -